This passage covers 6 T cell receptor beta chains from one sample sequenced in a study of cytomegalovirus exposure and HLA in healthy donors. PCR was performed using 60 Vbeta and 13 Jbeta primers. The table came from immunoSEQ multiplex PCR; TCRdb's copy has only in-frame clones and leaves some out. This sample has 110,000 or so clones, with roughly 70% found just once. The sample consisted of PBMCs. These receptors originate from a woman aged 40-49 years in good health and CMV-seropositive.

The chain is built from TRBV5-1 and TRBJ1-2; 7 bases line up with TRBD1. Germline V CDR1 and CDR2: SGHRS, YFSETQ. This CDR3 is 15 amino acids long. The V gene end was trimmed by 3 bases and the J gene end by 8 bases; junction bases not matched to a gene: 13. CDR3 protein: CASSYNTGTAGGYTF. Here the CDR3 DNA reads TGCGCCAGCAGCTACAATACCGGGACAGCTGGCGGCTACACCTTC.

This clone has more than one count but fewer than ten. The CDR3 bases are TGCAGCGTTTTGTCAGGAGGGAACACTGAAGCTTTCTTT. Translating gives CSVLSGGNTEAFF. V gene TRBV29-1 combines with J gene TRBJ1-1; D is undetermined. V gave up 5 bases and J gave up 1 base, with 11 bases separating them. Looked up from germline, CDR1 is SQVTM and CDR2 is ANQGSEA. This CDR3 comprises 13 residues.

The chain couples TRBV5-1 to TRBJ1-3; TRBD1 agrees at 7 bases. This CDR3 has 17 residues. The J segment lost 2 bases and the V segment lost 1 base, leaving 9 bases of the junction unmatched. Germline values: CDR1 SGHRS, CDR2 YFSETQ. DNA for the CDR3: TGCGCCAGCAGCTTGTCACCAGCAGACAGGGCTGGAAACACCATATATTTT. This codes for CASSLSPADRAGNTIYF. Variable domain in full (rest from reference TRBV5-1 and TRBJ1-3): KAGVTQTPRYLIKTRGQQVTLSCSPISGHRSVSWYQQTPGQGLQFLFEYFSETQRNKGNFPGRFSGRQFSNSRSEMNVSTLELGDSALYLCASSLSPADRAGNTIYFGEGSWLTVV.

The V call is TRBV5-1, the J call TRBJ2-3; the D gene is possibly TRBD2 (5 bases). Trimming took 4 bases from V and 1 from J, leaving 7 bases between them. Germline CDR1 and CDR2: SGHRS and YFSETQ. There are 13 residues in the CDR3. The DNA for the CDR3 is TGCGCCAGCAGCCGAGCGGGCACAGATACGCAGTATTTT. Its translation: CASSRAGTDTQYF.

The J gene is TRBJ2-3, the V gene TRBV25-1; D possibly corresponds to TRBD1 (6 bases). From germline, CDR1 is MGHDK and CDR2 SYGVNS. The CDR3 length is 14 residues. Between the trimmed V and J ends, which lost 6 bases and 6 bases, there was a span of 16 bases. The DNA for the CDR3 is TGTGCCAGCAGCGACCGTGGGGGCCTCGATACGCAGTATTTT. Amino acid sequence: CASSDRGGLDTQYF.

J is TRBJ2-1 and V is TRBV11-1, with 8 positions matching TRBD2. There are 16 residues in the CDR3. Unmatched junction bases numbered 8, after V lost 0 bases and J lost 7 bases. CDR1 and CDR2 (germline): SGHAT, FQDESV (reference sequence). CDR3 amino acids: CASSLALSGSGNEQFF. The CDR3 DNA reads TGTGCCAGCAGCTTAGCCCTGAGCGGGAGTGGTAATGAGCAGTTCTTC.